A selection of T cell receptor beta chains follows, all from one sample in a study of early T cells in non-severe SARS-CoV-2 infection. TCRdb redid the calling of the 5' RACE reads with MiXCR, one entry per CDR3 protein. The profile shows over 7,500 distinct CDR3 sequences, under 5.5% of them singletons. Sequencing input: whole blood. The receptors were sampled from an adult who was a healthcare worker with PCR-confirmed SARS-CoV-2 infection or an uninfected control (not recorded which). The CDR3 runs from the conserved cysteine through the conserved F or W. Fields, in order: clone size, V gene, J gene, D gene, CDR3 DNA, CDR3 protein. A D gene is named only where the DNA matches it firmly. Part of the rows lack a size; the others show once, few, many or a class for expanded clones.

clone_size: few
v_call: TRBV2
j_call: TRBJ2-4
d_call: NA
cdr3_nt: TGTGCCAGCACCACCCCGGGGGTTGGGGGCATTCAGTACTTC
cdr3_aa: CASTTPGVGGIQYF

clone_size: medium-sized
v_call: TRBV18
j_call: TRBJ2-7
d_call: NA
cdr3_nt: TGTGCCAGCTCACCACGGGCGACGGGGGAGCAGTACTTC
cdr3_aa: CASSPRATGEQYF

clone_size: many
v_call: TRBV6-4
j_call: TRBJ2-3
d_call: TRBD2
cdr3_nt: TGTGCCAGCAGAGAACTAGCGGGAGACGTAGATACGCAGTATTTT
cdr3_aa: CASRELAGDVDTQYF

clone_size: medium-sized
v_call: TRBV29-1
j_call: TRBJ2-3
d_call: TRBD2
cdr3_nt: TGCAGCGTTGATAACGGGAGGGCCGTCACAGATACGCAGTATTTT
cdr3_aa: CSVDNGRAVTDTQYF

clone_size: many
v_call: TRBV19
j_call: TRBJ2-2
d_call: NA
cdr3_nt: TGTGCCAGTAGTATAGACGGTAGCCGGCGCACCGGGGAGCTGTTTTTT
cdr3_aa: CASSIDGSRRTGELFF

clone_size: many
v_call: TRBV5-1
j_call: TRBJ2-2
d_call: NA
cdr3_nt: TGCGCCAGCAGCTTGTTGAACACCGGGGAGCTGTTTTTT
cdr3_aa: CASSLLNTGELFF

clone_size: medium-sized
v_call: TRBV29-1
j_call: TRBJ1-1
d_call: TRBD1
cdr3_nt: TGCAGCGTTGAAGGCGGGACAGGGAACACTGAAGCTTTCTTT
cdr3_aa: CSVEGGTGNTEAFF

clone_size: medium-sized
v_call: TRBV5-1
j_call: TRBJ1-4
d_call: NA
cdr3_nt: TGCGCCAGCAGCTTGTCCAGGGGTAATGAAAAACTGTTTTTT
cdr3_aa: CASSLSRGNEKLFF

clone_size: NA
v_call: TRBV30
j_call: TRBJ2-1
d_call: TRBD1
cdr3_nt: TGTGCCTGGAGCGCCGGGACAGGGGCCTACAATGAGCAGTTCTTC
cdr3_aa: CAWSAGTGAYNEQFF

clone_size: many
v_call: TRBV28
j_call: TRBJ1-1
d_call: TRBD1
cdr3_nt: TGTGCCAGCAACCCTAGGACAGGGTCCCGCACTGAAGCTTTCTTT
cdr3_aa: CASNPRTGSRTEAFF

clone_size: NA
v_call: TRBV28
j_call: TRBJ1-5
d_call: TRBD1
cdr3_nt: TGTGCCAGCAGACCGGGACAGGGGTTTCTTAGCAATCAGCCCCAGCATTTT
cdr3_aa: CASRPGQGFLSNQPQHF

clone_size: medium-sized
v_call: TRBV7-9
j_call: TRBJ2-1
d_call: TRBD2
cdr3_nt: TGTGCCAGCAGCCTAGACGGGACTAGAGACTCCTACAATGAGCAGTTCTTC
cdr3_aa: CASSLDGTRDSYNEQFF

clone_size: medium-sized
v_call: TRBV6-5
j_call: TRBJ1-5
d_call: NA
cdr3_nt: TGTGCCAGCAGTTACAGGAGTAGCAATCAGCCCCAGCATTTT
cdr3_aa: CASSYRSSNQPQHF

clone_size: many
v_call: TRBV5-4
j_call: TRBJ2-7
d_call: TRBD2
cdr3_nt: TGTGCCAGCAGCCCGGGTGAACTAGCGGGAAGGTACGAGCAGTACTTC
cdr3_aa: CASSPGELAGRYEQYF

clone_size: many
v_call: TRBV11-2
j_call: TRBJ2-1
d_call: TRBD2
cdr3_nt: TGTGCCAGCAGCTTAGACGGGAGGGCCTATGAGCAGTTCTTC
cdr3_aa: CASSLDGRAYEQFF

clone_size: many
v_call: TRBV27
j_call: TRBJ1-1
d_call: TRBD1
cdr3_nt: TGTGCCAGCAGTTTCAGGGGGCTGGGGGACACTGAAGCTTTCTTT
cdr3_aa: CASSFRGLGDTEAFF

clone_size: medium-sized
v_call: TRBV24-1
j_call: TRBJ2-3
d_call: TRBD2
cdr3_nt: TGTGCCACCAGTGATTTAGCGGGAGGGCCAAAAGATACGCAGTATTTT
cdr3_aa: CATSDLAGGPKDTQYF

clone_size: many
v_call: TRBV11-2
j_call: TRBJ2-2
d_call: NA
cdr3_nt: TGTGCCAGCAGCTCCAGATTGTCGACAGGCGGGACCGGGGAGCTGTTTTTT
cdr3_aa: CASSSRLSTGGTGELFF

clone_size: medium-sized
v_call: TRBV20-1
j_call: TRBJ1-3
d_call: NA
cdr3_nt: TGCAGTGCGAGCGCTGGAAACACCATATATTTT
cdr3_aa: CSASAGNTIYF

clone_size: many
v_call: TRBV20-1
j_call: TRBJ1-5
d_call: NA
cdr3_nt: TGCAGTGCCATAACAGGGAACGATCAGCCCCAGCATTTT
cdr3_aa: CSAITGNDQPQHF

clone_size: medium-sized
v_call: TRBV19
j_call: TRBJ2-5
d_call: TRBD2
cdr3_nt: TGTGCCAGTAGTAACCTAGCGGGCAAAGAGACCCAGTACTTC
cdr3_aa: CASSNLAGKETQYF

clone_size: many
v_call: TRBV10-3
j_call: TRBJ1-5
d_call: TRBD1
cdr3_nt: TGTGCCATCAGTGGGGGGACAGGGACTGATCAGCCCCAGCATTTT
cdr3_aa: CAISGGTGTDQPQHF

clone_size: many
v_call: TRBV20-1
j_call: TRBJ2-4
d_call: NA
cdr3_nt: TGCAGTGCTTGGCCCGGCCTCGGAAGCATTCAGTACTTC
cdr3_aa: CSAWPGLGSIQYF

clone_size: many
v_call: TRBV24-1
j_call: TRBJ2-3
d_call: NA
cdr3_nt: TGTGCCACCAGTGATTCCGCCGGGAACACAGATACGCAGTATTTT
cdr3_aa: CATSDSAGNTDTQYF

clone_size: many
v_call: TRBV7-9
j_call: TRBJ2-2
d_call: TRBD2
cdr3_nt: TGTGCCAGCAGAATCCTAGCGGGACTAAACACCGGGGAGCTGTTTTTT
cdr3_aa: CASRILAGLNTGELFF

clone_size: medium-sized
v_call: TRBV30
j_call: TRBJ2-3
d_call: NA
cdr3_nt: TGTGCCTGGAGTGTACTGGGTCCAGATACGCAGTATTTT
cdr3_aa: CAWSVLGPDTQYF

clone_size: many
v_call: TRBV7-9
j_call: TRBJ2-7
d_call: NA
cdr3_nt: TGTGCCAGCAGCTTTGGGGCCTACTACGAGCAGTACTTC
cdr3_aa: CASSFGAYYEQYF

clone_size: many
v_call: TRBV20-1
j_call: TRBJ2-1
d_call: TRBD2
cdr3_nt: TGCAGTGCTGACCCGCCCGCGGGGGGCTCTCGTGAGCAGTTCTTC
cdr3_aa: CSADPPAGGSREQFF

clone_size: many
v_call: TRBV3-1
j_call: TRBJ1-1
d_call: NA
cdr3_nt: TGTGCCAGCAGCCGGCCCGGGGGCTACGGGGACACTGAAGCTTTCTTT
cdr3_aa: CASSRPGGYGDTEAFF

clone_size: NA
v_call: TRBV5-1
j_call: TRBJ1-1
d_call: NA
cdr3_nt: TGCGCCAGCACGGTGAGCGTGGCGAACACTGAAGCTTTCTTT
cdr3_aa: CASTVSVANTEAFF

clone_size: NA
v_call: TRBV7-9
j_call: TRBJ1-5
d_call: NA
cdr3_nt: TGTGCCAGCAGCCACTTGAGGGGGGCCCAGCATTTT
cdr3_aa: CASSHLRGAQHF

clone_size: few
v_call: TRBV27
j_call: TRBJ2-4
d_call: NA
cdr3_nt: TGTGCCAGCAAGGATCGGGGATACATTCAGTACTTC
cdr3_aa: CASKDRGYIQYF